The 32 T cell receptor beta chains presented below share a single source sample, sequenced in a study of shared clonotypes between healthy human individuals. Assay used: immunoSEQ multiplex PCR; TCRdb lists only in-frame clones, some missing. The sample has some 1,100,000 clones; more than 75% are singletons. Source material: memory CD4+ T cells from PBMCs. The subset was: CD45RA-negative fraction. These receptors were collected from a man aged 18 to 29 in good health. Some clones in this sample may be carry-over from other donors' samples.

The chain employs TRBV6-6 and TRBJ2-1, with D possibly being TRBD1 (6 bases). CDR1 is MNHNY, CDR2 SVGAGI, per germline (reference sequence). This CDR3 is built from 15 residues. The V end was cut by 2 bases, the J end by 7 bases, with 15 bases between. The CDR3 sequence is CASSYQPLQGNEQFF. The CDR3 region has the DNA TGTGCCAGCAGTTACCAGCCCCTACAGGGAAATGAGCAGTTCTTC.

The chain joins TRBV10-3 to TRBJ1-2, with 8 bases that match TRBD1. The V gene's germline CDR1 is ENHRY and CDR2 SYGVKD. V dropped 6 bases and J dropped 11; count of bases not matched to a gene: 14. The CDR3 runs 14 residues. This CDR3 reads CAISESSGGVRYTF. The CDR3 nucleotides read TGTGCCATCAGCGAGAGTTCAGGGGGCGTGAGATACACCTTC.

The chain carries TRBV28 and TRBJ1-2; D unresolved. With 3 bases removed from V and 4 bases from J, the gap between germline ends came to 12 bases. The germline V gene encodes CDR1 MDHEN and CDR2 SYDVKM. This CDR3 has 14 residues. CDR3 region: CASSFRFTGYGYTF. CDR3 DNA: TGTGCCAGCAGTTTTCGGTTTACGGGCTATGGCTACACCTTC.

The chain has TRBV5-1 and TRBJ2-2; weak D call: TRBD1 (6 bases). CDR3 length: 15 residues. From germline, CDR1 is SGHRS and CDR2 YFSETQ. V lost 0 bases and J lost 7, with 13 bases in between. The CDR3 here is CASSLELQGVGELFF. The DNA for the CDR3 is TGCGCCAGCAGCTTGGAACTACAGGGAGTCGGGGAGCTGTTTTTT.

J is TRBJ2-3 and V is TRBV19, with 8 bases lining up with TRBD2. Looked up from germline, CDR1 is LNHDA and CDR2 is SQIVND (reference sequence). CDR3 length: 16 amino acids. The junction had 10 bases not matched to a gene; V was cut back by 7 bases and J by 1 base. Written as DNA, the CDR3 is TGTGCCAGTACAAAAGCGGGAGCAATGGGCACAGATACGCAGTATTTT. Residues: CASTKAGAMGTDTQYF.

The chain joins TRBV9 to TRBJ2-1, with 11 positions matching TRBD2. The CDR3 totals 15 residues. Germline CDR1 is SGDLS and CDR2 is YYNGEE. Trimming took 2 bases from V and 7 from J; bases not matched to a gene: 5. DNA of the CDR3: TGTGCCAGCAGCGTCATTACTAGCGGGGGTAATGAGCAGTTCTTC. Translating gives CASSVITSGGNEQFF.

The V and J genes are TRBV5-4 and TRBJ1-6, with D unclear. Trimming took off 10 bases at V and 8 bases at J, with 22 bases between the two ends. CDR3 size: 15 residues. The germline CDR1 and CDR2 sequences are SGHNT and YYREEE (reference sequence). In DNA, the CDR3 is TGTGCCGGGATGGTCCGGGAAAGTACGTATTCACCCCTCCACTTT. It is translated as CAGMVRESTYSPLHF.

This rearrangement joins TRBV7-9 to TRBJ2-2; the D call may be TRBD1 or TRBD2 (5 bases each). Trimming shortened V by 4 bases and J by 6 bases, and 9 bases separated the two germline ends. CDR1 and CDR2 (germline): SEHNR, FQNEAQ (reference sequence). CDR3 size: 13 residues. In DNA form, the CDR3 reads TGTGCCAGCAGCTCGAGGGGCGCCGGGGAGCTGTTTTTT. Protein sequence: CASSSRGAGELFF.

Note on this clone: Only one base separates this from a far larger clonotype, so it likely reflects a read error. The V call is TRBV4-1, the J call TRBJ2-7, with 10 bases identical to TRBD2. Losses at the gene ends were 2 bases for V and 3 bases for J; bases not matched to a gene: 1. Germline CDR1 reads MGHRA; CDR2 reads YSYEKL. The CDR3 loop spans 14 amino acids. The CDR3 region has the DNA TGCGCCAGCAGCCAACTAGCGGGAGACTACGAGCAGTACTTC. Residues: CASSQLAGDYEQYF.

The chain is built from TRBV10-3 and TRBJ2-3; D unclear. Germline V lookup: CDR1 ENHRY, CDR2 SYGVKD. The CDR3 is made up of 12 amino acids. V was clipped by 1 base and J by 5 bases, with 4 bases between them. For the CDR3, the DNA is TGTGCCATCAGTGAGTTTAAAGATACGCAGTATTTT. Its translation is CAISEFKDTQYF.

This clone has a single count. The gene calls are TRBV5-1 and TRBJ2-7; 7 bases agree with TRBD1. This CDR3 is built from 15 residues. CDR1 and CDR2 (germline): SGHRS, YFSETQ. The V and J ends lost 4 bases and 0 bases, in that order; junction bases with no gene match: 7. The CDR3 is CASSRDSLSSYEQYF. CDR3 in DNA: TGCGCCAGCAGCAGGGACAGCTTGAGCTCCTACGAGCAGTACTTC.

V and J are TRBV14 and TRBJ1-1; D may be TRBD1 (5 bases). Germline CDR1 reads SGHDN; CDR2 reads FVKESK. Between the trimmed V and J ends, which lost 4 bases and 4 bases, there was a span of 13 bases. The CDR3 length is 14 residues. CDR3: CASSRQSGGTEAFF. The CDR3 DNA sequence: TGTGCCAGCAGCCGACAGTCCGGGGGCACTGAAGCTTTCTTT.

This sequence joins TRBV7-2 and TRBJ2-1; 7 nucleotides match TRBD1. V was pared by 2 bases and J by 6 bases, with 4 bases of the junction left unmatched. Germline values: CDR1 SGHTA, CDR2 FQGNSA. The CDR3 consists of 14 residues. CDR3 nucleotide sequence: TGTGCCAGCAGCTTAACACAGGGGCCCAATGAGCAGTTCTTC. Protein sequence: CASSLTQGPNEQFF.

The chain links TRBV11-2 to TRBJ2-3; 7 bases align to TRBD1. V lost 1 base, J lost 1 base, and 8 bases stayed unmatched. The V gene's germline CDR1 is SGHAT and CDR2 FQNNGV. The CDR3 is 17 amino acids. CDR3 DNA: TGTGCCAGCAGCTTAGTTTCTGGAGACAGGGGCACAGATACGCAGTATTTT. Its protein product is CASSLVSGDRGTDTQYF.

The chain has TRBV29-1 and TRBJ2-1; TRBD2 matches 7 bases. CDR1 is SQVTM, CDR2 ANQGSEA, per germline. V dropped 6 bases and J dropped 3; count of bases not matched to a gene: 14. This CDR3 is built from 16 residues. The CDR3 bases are TGCAGCGTCGGCTATACCAGACTAGCCGGCTACAATGAGCAGTTCTTC. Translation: CSVGYTRLAGYNEQFF.

The CDR3 DNA sequence: TGTGCCAGCAGTCCAAACAGGGGGAACACTGAAGCTTTCTTT. Translating gives CASSPNRGNTEAFF. The rearrangement uses TRBV6-6 and TRBJ1-1; the match to TRBD1 covers 7 bases. CDR3 length: 14 residues. Germline V gives CDR1 MNHNY, CDR2 SVGAGI (reference sequence). V was clipped by 5 bases and J by 1 base; unmatched bases: 4.

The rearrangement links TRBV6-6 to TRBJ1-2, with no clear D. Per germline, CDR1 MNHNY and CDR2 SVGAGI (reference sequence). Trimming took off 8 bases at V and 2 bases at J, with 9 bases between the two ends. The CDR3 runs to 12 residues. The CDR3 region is CASRAENYGYTF. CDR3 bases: TGTGCCAGCCGTGCGGAAAACTATGGCTACACCTTC.

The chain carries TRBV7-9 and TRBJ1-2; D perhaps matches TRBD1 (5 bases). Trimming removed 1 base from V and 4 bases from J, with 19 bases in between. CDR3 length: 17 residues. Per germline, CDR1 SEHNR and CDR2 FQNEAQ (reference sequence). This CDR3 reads CASSLGGSGINRYGYTF. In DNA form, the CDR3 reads TGTGCCAGCAGCTTAGGAGGTTCAGGGATCAATCGCTATGGCTACACCTTC.

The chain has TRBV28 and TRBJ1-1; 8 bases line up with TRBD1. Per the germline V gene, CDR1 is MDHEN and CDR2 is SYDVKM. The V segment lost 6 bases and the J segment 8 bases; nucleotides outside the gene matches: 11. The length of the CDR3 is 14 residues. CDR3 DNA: TGTGCCAGCAGCCTCCCGGGGACAGGCAGAGAAGCTTTCTTT. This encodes CASSLPGTGREAFF.

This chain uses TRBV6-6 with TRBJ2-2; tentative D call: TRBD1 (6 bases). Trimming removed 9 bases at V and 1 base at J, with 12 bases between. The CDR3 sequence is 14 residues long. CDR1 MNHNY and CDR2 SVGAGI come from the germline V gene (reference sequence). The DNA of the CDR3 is TGTGCCAGTGACCCGGGACAGAACACCGGGGAGCTGTTTTTT. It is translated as CASDPGQNTGELFF.

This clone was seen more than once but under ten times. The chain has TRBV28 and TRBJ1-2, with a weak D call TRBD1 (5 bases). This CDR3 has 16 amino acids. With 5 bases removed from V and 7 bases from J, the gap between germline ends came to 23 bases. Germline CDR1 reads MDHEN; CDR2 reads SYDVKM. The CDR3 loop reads CASSLGRGFSSRGYTF. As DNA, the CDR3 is TGTGCCAGCAGTCTCGGGCGGGGGTTCAGTTCGCGTGGCTACACCTTC.

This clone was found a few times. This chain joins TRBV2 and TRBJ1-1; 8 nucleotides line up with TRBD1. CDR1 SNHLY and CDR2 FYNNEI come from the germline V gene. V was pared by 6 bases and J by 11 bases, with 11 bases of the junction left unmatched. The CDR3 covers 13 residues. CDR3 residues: CASREIQGGAAFF. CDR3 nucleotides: TGTGCCAGCAGGGAGATACAGGGGGGTGCGGCTTTCTTT.

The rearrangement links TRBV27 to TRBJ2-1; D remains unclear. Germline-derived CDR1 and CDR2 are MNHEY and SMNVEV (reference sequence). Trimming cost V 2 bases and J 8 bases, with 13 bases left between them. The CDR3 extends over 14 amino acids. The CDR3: CASSLVLGVDEQFF. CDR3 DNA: TGTGCCAGCAGTTTAGTTCTCGGTGTCGATGAGCAGTTCTTC.

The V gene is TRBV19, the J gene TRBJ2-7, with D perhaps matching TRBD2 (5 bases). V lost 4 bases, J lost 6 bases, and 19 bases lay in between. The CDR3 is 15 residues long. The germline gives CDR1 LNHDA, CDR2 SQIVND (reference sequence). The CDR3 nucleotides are TGTGCCAGTAGTAAAGGGCTAGCAACGGTAGGCGAGCAGTACTTC. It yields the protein CASSKGLATVGEQYF.

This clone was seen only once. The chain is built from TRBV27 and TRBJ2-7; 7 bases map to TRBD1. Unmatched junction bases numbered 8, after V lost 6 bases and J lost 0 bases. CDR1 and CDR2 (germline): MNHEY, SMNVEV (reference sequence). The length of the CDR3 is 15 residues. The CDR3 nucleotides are TGTGCCAGCAGGCCAGGACAGGTCCCCTCCTACGAGCAGTACTTC. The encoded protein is CASRPGQVPSYEQYF.

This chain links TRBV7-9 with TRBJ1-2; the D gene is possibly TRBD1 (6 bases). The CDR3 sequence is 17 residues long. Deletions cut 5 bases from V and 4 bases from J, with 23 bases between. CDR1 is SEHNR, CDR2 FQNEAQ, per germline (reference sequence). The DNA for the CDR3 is TGTGCCAGCAGCCCCTGGGAGAACAGGGTTTCTCTCTATGGCTACACCTTC. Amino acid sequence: CASSPWENRVSLYGYTF.

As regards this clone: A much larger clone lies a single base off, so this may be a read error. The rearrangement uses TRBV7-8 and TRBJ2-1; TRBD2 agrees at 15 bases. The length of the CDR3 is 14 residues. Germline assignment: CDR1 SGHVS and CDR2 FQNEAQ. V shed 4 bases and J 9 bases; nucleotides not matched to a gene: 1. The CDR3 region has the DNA TGTGCCAGCAGCTCGGGACTAGCGGGAGGTGAGCAGTTCTTC. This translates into CASSSGLAGGEQFF.

CDR3 coding DNA: TGTGCCAGCAGCTCAACCCGGGGAGGGGAGAACGAGCAGTACTTC. It translates to CASSSTRGGENEQYF. The chain couples TRBV9 to TRBJ2-7; 7 bases match TRBD2. The germline V gene has CDR1 SGDLS and CDR2 YYNGEE. The CDR3 contains 15 residues. Germline trimming cut 4 bases from V and 5 bases from J; bases unmatched to any gene: 12.

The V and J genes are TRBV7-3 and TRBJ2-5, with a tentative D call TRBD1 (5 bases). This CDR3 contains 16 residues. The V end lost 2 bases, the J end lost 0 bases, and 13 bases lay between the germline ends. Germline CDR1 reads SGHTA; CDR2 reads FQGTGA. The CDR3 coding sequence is TGTGCCAGCAGCTTATTCCACAGGCCCAACCAAGAGACCCAGTACTTC. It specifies CASSLFHRPNQETQYF.

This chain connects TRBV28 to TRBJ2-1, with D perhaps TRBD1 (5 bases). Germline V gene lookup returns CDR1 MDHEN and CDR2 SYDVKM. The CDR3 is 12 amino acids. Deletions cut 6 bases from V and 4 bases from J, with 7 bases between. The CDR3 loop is CASSNRYNEQFF. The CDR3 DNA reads TGTGCCAGCAGCAACAGGTACAATGAGCAGTTCTTC. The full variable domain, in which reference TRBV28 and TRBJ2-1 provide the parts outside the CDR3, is DVKVTQSSRYLVKRTGEKVFLECVQDMDHENMFWYRQDPGLGLRLIYFSYDVKMKEKGDIPEGYSVSREKKERFSLILESASTNQTSMYLCASSNRYNEQFFGPGTRLTVL.

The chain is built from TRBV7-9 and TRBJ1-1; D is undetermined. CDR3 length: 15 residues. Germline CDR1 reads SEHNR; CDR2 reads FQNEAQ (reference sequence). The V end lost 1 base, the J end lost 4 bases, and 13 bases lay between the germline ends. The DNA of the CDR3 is TGTGCCAGCAGCTTAGACGGGGTGGAGGCCACTGAAGCTTTCTTT. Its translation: CASSLDGVEATEAFF.

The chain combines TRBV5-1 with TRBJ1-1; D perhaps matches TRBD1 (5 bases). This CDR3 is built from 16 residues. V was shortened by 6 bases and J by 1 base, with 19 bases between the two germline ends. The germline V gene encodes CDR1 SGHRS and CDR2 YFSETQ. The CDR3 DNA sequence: TGCGCCAGCAAAGTGGGACGGACGCCGGCGAACACTGAAGCTTTCTTT. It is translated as CASKVGRTPANTEAFF.